A selection of T cell receptor beta chains follows, all from one sample in a study of blood T cell repertoires in COVID-19. Profiled with immunoSEQ multiplex PCR; TCRdb holds only in-frame clones, not every one. Among about 59,000 clones listed, around 79% were seen once. What was sequenced was peripheral blood. Source of these receptors: a man in his 60s with acute or convalescent COVID-19. Both conserved end residues are part of each CDR3. Each record gives: J gene, CDR3 length, V gene, CDR3 protein.

j_gene: TRBJ1-1
len: 14
v_gene: TRBV7-9
CDR3aa: CASSFGGGGTEAFF

j_gene: TRBJ2-5
len: 16
v_gene: TRBV21-1
CDR3aa: CASSKVPGQVGETQYF

j_gene: TRBJ2-3
len: 14
v_gene: TRBV9
CDR3aa: CASSAGLGTDTQYF

j_gene: TRBJ1-1
len: 12
v_gene: TRBV28
CDR3aa: CASTQGGTEAFF

j_gene: TRBJ2-2
len: 17
v_gene: TRBV19
CDR3aa: CASTNYRGREGTGELFF

j_gene: TRBJ1-2
len: 13
v_gene: TRBV5-4
CDR3aa: CASSRGTGEGYTF

j_gene: TRBJ1-1
len: 13
v_gene: TRBV5-1
CDR3aa: CASRWRDSTEAFF

j_gene: TRBJ2-1
len: 15
v_gene: TRBV11-2
CDR3aa: CASSLERTSGNEQFF

j_gene: TRBJ1-1
len: 17
v_gene: TRBV5-1
CDR3aa: CASMARTGGIVATEAFF

j_gene: TRBJ1-5
len: 14
v_gene: TRBV9
CDR3aa: CASSKGLYNQPQHF

j_gene: TRBJ1-2
len: 15
v_gene: TRBV6-1
CDR3aa: CASSDNKQGNYGYTF

j_gene: TRBJ1-1
len: 16
v_gene: TRBV2
CDR3aa: CASSERWAGGNTEAFF

j_gene: TRBJ1-6
len: 13
v_gene: TRBV19
CDR3aa: CASQWGEESPLHF

j_gene: TRBJ2-7
len: 13
v_gene: TRBV5-1
CDR3aa: CASSLGTGYEQYF

j_gene: TRBJ1-1
len: 14
v_gene: TRBV28
CDR3aa: CASREGGKPTEAFF

j_gene: TRBJ2-1
len: 16
v_gene: TRBV5-6
CDR3aa: CASSFLGDRGYNEQFF

j_gene: TRBJ1-1
len: 13
v_gene: TRBV6-5
CDR3aa: CASSLTGDTEAFF

j_gene: TRBJ2-7
len: 15
v_gene: TRBV13
CDR3aa: CASSLTGAVAHEQYF

j_gene: TRBJ2-7
len: 12
v_gene: TRBV30
CDR3aa: CAWSVRLNEQYF

j_gene: TRBJ2-5
len: 15
v_gene: TRBV24-1
CDR3aa: CATSDSGQGPETQYF

j_gene: TRBJ1-2
len: 13
v_gene: TRBV2
CDR3aa: CASSEGTGVGYTF

j_gene: TRBJ2-7
len: 12
v_gene: TRBV18
CDR3aa: CASSTGSYEQYF

j_gene: TRBJ1-1
len: 15
v_gene: TRBV5-5
CDR3aa: CASSGGQGVRNEAFF

j_gene: TRBJ1-2
len: 13
v_gene: TRBV27
CDR3aa: CASSLGRGHGYTF

j_gene: TRBJ1-6
len: 15
v_gene: TRBV25-1
CDR3aa: CASSEGPSLYSPLHF

j_gene: TRBJ2-1
len: 19
v_gene: TRBV6-1
CDR3aa: CASSEQRGGPFFLYNEQFF

j_gene: TRBJ1-5
len: 17
v_gene: TRBV5-4
CDR3aa: CASSPGGGQGASQPQHF

j_gene: TRBJ2-5
len: 15
v_gene: TRBV2
CDR3aa: CASSGGRSNGETQYF

j_gene: TRBJ2-3
len: 16
v_gene: TRBV24-1
CDR3aa: CATSDFGGELTDTQYF

j_gene: TRBJ2-5
len: 12
v_gene: TRBV2
CDR3aa: CASRTGEETQYF

j_gene: TRBJ1-1
len: 13
v_gene: TRBV5-8
CDR3aa: CASSRHRNTEAFF

j_gene: TRBJ2-2
len: 16
v_gene: TRBV7-9
CDR3aa: CASSPPGGRDTGELFF

j_gene: TRBJ1-2
len: 12
v_gene: TRBV5-1
CDR3aa: CASTDRDSGYTF

j_gene: TRBJ2-5
len: 14
v_gene: TRBV5-1
CDR3aa: CASSEQGREETQYF

j_gene: TRBJ2-3
len: 18
v_gene: TRBV6-1
CDR3aa: CASSELVGSAGGTDTQYF

j_gene: TRBJ1-4
len: 10
v_gene: TRBV20-1
CDR3aa: CSVAREKLFF

j_gene: TRBJ1-2
len: 12
v_gene: TRBV7-9
CDR3aa: CASSLDSSGYTF

j_gene: TRBJ1-1
len: 14
v_gene: TRBV2
CDR3aa: CASSETGVGTEAFF

j_gene: TRBJ1-6
len: 14
v_gene: TRBV9
CDR3aa: CASSPITGNSPLHF